This entry concerns a single TCR beta chain. In the original workflow: Estimates of nucleated cell counts were drawn from the amplification of reference gene primers. Clones were sequenced by immunoSEQ multiplex PCR, and TCRdb holds only the in-frame ones, with some missing. That table supplies the V and J calls and clone size; D and trimming were determined from the DNA. The table records under 500,000 clones, nearly 90% of them present only once. The J segment lost 0 bases and the V segment lost 3 bases, leaving 8 bases of the junction unmatched. The germline CDR1 and CDR2 sequences are SGHKS and YYEKEE (reference sequence). This CDR3 comprises 18 residues. The data were taken from a study of blood T cell repertoires in COVID-19. Study at large: PBMCs, B-cell-depleted T cells, or T cells provided the cDNA or gDNA that made up the material.

Cohorts were based on clinical histories the participants reported. Sequencing input: PBMCs or T cells enriched from blood (not recorded which). The gene calls are TRBV5-5 and TRBJ1-5, with 11 bases identical to TRBD1. This TCR was sampled from a woman aged 18-35 years with acute COVID-19. The CDR3 DNA is TGTGCCAGCAGCTCCGGGACAGGGGGACCTTATAGCAATCAGCCCCAGCATTTT. Encoded protein: CASSSGTGGPYSNQPQHF.